This is a list of T cell receptor beta chains from one sample in a study of T-cell memory formation after mild COVID-19. TCRdb re-analysed the 5' RACE reads in MiXCR, keeping a single row per CDR3 protein. The profile shows around 130,000 distinct CDR3 sequences, approximately 15% of them singletons. What was sequenced was PBMCs or a T cell subset sorted from them (not recorded which). The receptors originated from an adult woman who had mild COVID-19 (a few samples of this study predate the infection). Cell type and time point are not known. CDR3s include the opening cysteine and the closing phenylalanine or tryptophan. A D gene is named only where the DNA matches it firmly. Some rows have no size entry. The others give once, few or many, or a class for an expanded clone.

D gene	V gene	J gene	clone size	CDR3 DNA	CDR3 protein
NA	TRBV18	TRBJ2-3	few	TGTGCCAGCTCACTAACAGCGGAGAAAAGAGATACGCAGTATTTT	CASSLTAEKRDTQYF
TRBD2	TRBV7-9	TRBJ2-1	NA	TGTGCCAGCAGCTTGGGAGCGGGAGCCGTGAATGAGCAGTTCTTC	CASSLGAGAVNEQFF
NA	TRBV7-8	TRBJ1-2	few	TGTGCCAGCAGCTTCTCAGGGGTTAGCTATGGCTACACCTTC	CASSFSGVSYGYTF
NA	TRBV5-1	TRBJ1-1	NA	TGCGCCAGCAGCTTGGAAAGTGGTGGTGGCACTGAAGCTTTCTTT	CASSLESGGGTEAFF
NA	TRBV7-9	TRBJ1-2	few	TGTGCCAGCAGCTTACAGGGGTATCGAGGCTACACCTTC	CASSLQGYRGYTF
TRBD1	TRBV7-6	TRBJ2-5	few	TGTGCCAGCAGCCGACGGACAGGGGAAGAGACCCAGTACTTC	CASSRRTGEETQYF
TRBD2	TRBV12-3/TRBV12-4	TRBJ2-3	many	TGTGCCAGCAGGACTAGCGGGGGGACAGATACGCAGTATTTT	CASRTSGGTDTQYF
NA	TRBV9	TRBJ2-7	few	TGTGCCAGCAGCACCTCGGGTAGCTCCTACGAGCAGTACTTC	CASSTSGSSYEQYF
NA	TRBV3-2	TRBJ2-1	NA	TGTGCCAGCAGCCAAAGGAATGAGCAGTTCTTC	CASSQRNEQFF
NA	TRBV20-1	TRBJ1-3	few	TGCAGTGCTAGAGATTGGGGATCTGGAAACACCATATATTTT	CSARDWGSGNTIYF
TRBD1	TRBV5-1	TRBJ2-1	few	TGCGCCAGCAGCTGGCAGGGGGACAATGAGCAGTTCTTC	CASSWQGDNEQFF
TRBD2	TRBV10-3	TRBJ2-5	NA	TGTGCCATCAGTGAGCTCTCGCTGGCGGGGGGAATCCAAGAGACCCAGTACTTC	CAISELSLAGGIQETQYF
TRBD1	TRBV5-6	TRBJ2-7	NA	TGTGCCAGCAGCTCCACAGGGGGCGTCGAGCAGTACTTC	CASSSTGGVEQYF
NA	TRBV9	TRBJ1-2	NA	TGTGCCAGCAGCGAGGTCCTCGGGACACTCAACTATGGCTACACCTTC	CASSEVLGTLNYGYTF
NA	TRBV29-1	TRBJ2-3	few	TGCAGCGTCCTGACCCCTCAGAGCACAGATACGCAGTATTTT	CSVLTPQSTDTQYF
NA	TRBV11-2	TRBJ2-2	few	TGTGCCAGCAGCTTAGCCAGGGCGAACACCGGGGAGCTGTTTTTT	CASSLARANTGELFF
TRBD1	TRBV12-3/TRBV12-4	TRBJ1-2	NA	TGTGCCAGCACCCCCCTCGGACAGGGTGAAGGCTACACCTTC	CASTPLGQGEGYTF
TRBD1	TRBV7-9	TRBJ2-3	many	TGTGCCAGCAGCAGTAGACAGGGGGCGCGAGATACGCAGTATTTT	CASSSRQGARDTQYF
NA	TRBV20-1	TRBJ2-7	NA	TGCAGTGCTACCGGACCCACCTACGAGCAGTACTTC	CSATGPTYEQYF
NA	TRBV5-1	TRBJ1-2	few	TGCGCCAGCAGCAGGCTACAAGACAATGGCTACACCTTC	CASSRLQDNGYTF
NA	TRBV11-3	TRBJ2-1	NA	TGTGCCAGCAGCCCTAGGCTCGGGCGATACGGGGGCTACAATGAGCAGTTCTTC	CASSPRLGRYGGYNEQFF
TRBD2	TRBV5-1	TRBJ2-1	few	TGCGCCAGCAGCTTTGCGGGGGGGTACAATGAGCAGTTCTTC	CASSFAGGYNEQFF
NA	TRBV7-8	TRBJ2-3	few	TGTGCCGTGCAGCCCGGTTACACAGATACGCAGTATTTT	CAVQPGYTDTQYF
TRBD2	TRBV5-5	TRBJ2-5	NA	TGTGCCAGCACCTCGAGACTAGCGGGGTCTTCGTACCAAGAGACCCAGTACTTC	CASTSRLAGSSYQETQYF
TRBD2	TRBV14	TRBJ2-2	few	TGTGCCAGCAGCCAGTGGACTAGCGGGACCGGGGAGCTGTTTTTT	CASSQWTSGTGELFF
TRBD1	TRBV11-2	TRBJ2-1	few	TGTGCCAGCAGGTGGGACAGGTCCTCTTTTTGGCAGTTCTTC	CASRWDRSSFWQFF
TRBD2	TRBV20-1	TRBJ2-3	few	TGCAGTGCTAGATCCCCGGGGAGGGGCACAGATACGCAGTATTTT	CSARSPGRGTDTQYF
TRBD1	TRBV3-1	TRBJ1-1	once	TGTGCCAGCAGCCCCCGACAGGGGTGGAACACTGAAGCTTTCTTT	CASSPRQGWNTEAFF